Below, 27 T cell receptor beta chains from the same sample are listed, as sequenced in a study of blood T cells in healthy people across ages. Through a sample-barcoded 5' primer and a J-beta primer mix, a second PCR was run for roughly 6 to 12 cycles. From the 5' RACE reads, TCRdb called clonotypes with MiXCR, one entry per CDR3 protein. The sample lists about 930,000 distinct CDR3 sequences, almost 30% occurring once. Separately, the same data were catalogued under a study of T cells of mothers and their children.

Sequencing used blood. The receptors shown here come from a woman aged 40 to 50 in good health.

This clonotype was found a few times. CDR3 in DNA: TGCGCCAGCAGTCGTATGAGGACAGGGGAGAGCTCCTATAATTCACCCCTCCACTTT. Encoded protein: CASSRMRTGESSYNSPLHF. The rearrangement links TRBV5-1 to TRBJ1-6; the match to TRBD1 covers 9 bases. V was clipped by 5 bases and J by 0 bases; unmatched bases: 12. The CDR3 covers 19 residues. Germline values: CDR1 SGHRS, CDR2 YFSETQ.

This clonotype turned up a few times. This sequence joins TRBV7-9 and TRBJ1-1; 9 bases map to TRBD1. This CDR3 is built from 15 residues. Germline V lookup: CDR1 SEHNR, CDR2 FQNEAQ (reference sequence). With V trimmed by 4 bases and J by 5 bases, 8 bases remained unmatched. The DNA for the CDR3 is TGTGCCAGCAGCTCCCCGGGACAGGGCCTGACTGAAGCTTTCTTT. This encodes CASSSPGQGLTEAFF.

A note on this clonotype: Given a much more abundant clone one base away, this may be a read error. The V call is TRBV29-1, the J call TRBJ2-4; 7 bases match TRBD2. The CDR3 is 14 amino acids. Germline V gene lookup returns CDR1 SQVTM and CDR2 ANQGSEA. V dropped 6 bases and J dropped 13; count of bases not matched to a gene: 18. As DNA, the CDR3 is TGCAGCGTGGATGGGGAGGGCGTCTACAATGAGCAGTACTTC. It translates to CSVDGEGVYNEQYF.

About this clonotype: An end of the junction does not agree with germline; a read error may underlie this. The chain employs TRBV20-1 and TRBJ1-1; D might be TRBD1 (5 bases). CDR3 length: 13 residues. Germline values: CDR1 DFQATT, CDR2 SNEGSKA (reference sequence). CDR3 in amino acids: CSARVGTNTEAFF. The CDR3 coding sequence is TGCAGTGCTAGGGTCGGGACCAACACCGAAGCTTTCTTT.

The V gene is TRBV7-2, the J gene TRBJ1-5; D remains unclear. V dropped 2 bases and J dropped 2 bases, with 7 bases sitting between them. The CDR3 has 14 amino acids. Germline CDR1 and CDR2: SGHTA and FQGNSA. CDR3 DNA: TGTGCCAGCAGCTTATCACTGGGCAATCAGCCCCAGCATTTT. Translated: CASSLSLGNQPQHF.

For this clonotype: This may stem from a read error, because a much larger clone lies one nucleotide away. The CDR3 loop reads CASSPRRDRTHYNEQYF. The CDR3 region has the DNA TGTGCCAGCAGCCCCAGACGGGACAGGACCCACTACAATGAGCAGTACTTC. The rearrangement uses TRBV7-2 and TRBJ2-1; TRBD1 matches 8 bases. The closer fit of TRBJ2-7 to the DNA end suggests the J call may be wrong. The CDR3 length is 17 residues. The germline V gene has CDR1 SGHTA and CDR2 FQGNSA.

This clonotype was counted between two and nine times. The chain recombines TRBV6-1 with TRBJ1-5; the D gene is possibly TRBD1 (6 bases). CDR3 length equals 15 residues. V lost 5 bases and J lost 0, with 11 bases in between. Per the germline V gene, CDR1 is MNHNS and CDR2 is SASEGT. This CDR3 is CASSSDSYSNQPQHF. The CDR3 DNA reads as TGTGCCAGCAGTTCGGACAGCTATAGCAATCAGCCCCAGCATTTT.

CDR3 in amino acids: CASSSGTSGTNTGELFF. CDR3 DNA: TGTGCCAGCAGTTCCGGGACTAGCGGAACGAACACCGGGGAGCTGTTTTTT. The chain has TRBV28 and TRBJ2-2; TRBD2 aligns across 11 bases. V dropped 4 bases and J dropped 0; count of bases not matched to a gene: 4. CDR1 is MDHEN and CDR2 is SYDVKM in the germline V gene. The CDR3 has 17 amino acids.

Remarks on this clonotype: This may be a read error, as it is one base from a much larger clone. The rearrangement links TRBV5-1 to TRBJ2-7; tentatively, D is TRBD1 (5 bases). There are 15 residues in the CDR3. Germline V gives CDR1 SGHRS, CDR2 YFSETQ. V gave up 7 bases and J gave up 2 bases, with 19 bases separating them. CDR3 in DNA: TGCGCCAGCGGCCAACTCGACAGCTACGCCTACGAGCAGTACTTC. This encodes CASGQLDSYAYEQYF.

This chain connects TRBV12-3 or TRBV12-4 to TRBJ1-5; D is unclear. The CDR3 is 13 amino acids. V shed 5 bases and J shed 5 bases, with 10 bases lying between them. CDR3 in DNA: TGTGCCAGCAGTCGGGGTGGTCATCAGCCCCAGCATTTT. It codes for CASSRGGHQPQHF.

This clonotype was counted many times. The CDR3 spells CASSPRGTPNYGYTF. CDR3 nucleotides: TGTGCCAGCTCACCCCGCGGGACACCTAACTATGGCTACACCTTC. The chain joins TRBV18 to TRBJ1-2; possibly TRBD1 for D (6 bases). The CDR3 has 15 amino acids. V was clipped by 3 bases and J by 0 bases, with 11 bases between them. CDR1 KGHSH and CDR2 LQKENI come from the germline V gene.

This chain joins TRBV5-1 and TRBJ2-7; D gene uncertain. Germline V CDR1 and CDR2: SGHRS, YFSETQ. The CDR3 contains 15 residues. V lost 3 bases and J lost 6, with 19 bases in between. CDR3: CASSSNQNRTLEQYF. CDR3 DNA: TGCGCCAGCAGCTCAAACCAAAACCGCACCCTCGAGCAGTACTTC.

This clonotype was seen repeatedly, ten times or more. The chain links TRBV20-1 to TRBJ1-2; 8 bases match TRBD1. The J segment lost 4 bases and the V segment lost 3 bases, leaving 13 bases of the junction unmatched. The germline V gene encodes CDR1 DFQATT and CDR2 SNEGSKA (reference sequence). This CDR3 is built from 16 residues. CDR3 nucleotides: TGCAGTGCTAGGGGTCCGGGACAGGAATCTTCCTATGGCTACACCTTC. Protein: CSARGPGQESSYGYTF.

The chain is built from TRBV3-1 and TRBJ2-3; 11 bases line up with TRBD2. Germline CDR1 is LGHDT and CDR2 is YNNKEL (reference sequence). The CDR3 sequence is 14 residues long. Germline trimming cut 9 bases from V and 4 bases from J; bases unmatched to any gene: 6. Here the CDR3 reads CASHSGREADTQYF. CDR3 nucleotides: TGTGCCAGTCATAGCGGGAGGGAGGCAGATACGCAGTATTTT.

This clonotype appeared a few times. CDR3 bases: TGCGCCAGCAGCTTAGGGCAGTTCAATCAGCCCCAGCATTTT. Translated: CASSLGQFNQPQHF. The V and J genes are TRBV5-1 and TRBJ1-5; D call uncertain. The CDR3 is 14 amino acids. Germline V gene lookup returns CDR1 SGHRS and CDR2 YFSETQ. V shed 2 bases and J shed 3 bases, with 9 bases lying between them.

A word on this clonotype: This may arise from a read error, as a much more abundant clone is one base away. This sequence joins TRBV24-1 and TRBJ2-5; TRBD2 agrees at 11 bases. CDR1 and CDR2 from the germline V gene are KGHDR and SFDVKD. This CDR3 is built from 17 residues. V lost 3 bases, J lost 7 bases, and 12 bases stayed unmatched. CDR3 nucleotides: TGTGCCACCAGTGATGGAATTAGCGGGGGGGCCGTAGGGACCCAGTACTTC. This gives the protein CATSDGISGGAVGTQYF.

The rearrangement uses TRBV7-3 and TRBJ2-3; TRBD2 is a possible D gene (6 bases). Germline V gives CDR1 SGHTA, CDR2 FQGTGA. This CDR3 has 15 residues. V dropped 5 bases and J dropped 6 bases, with 18 bases sitting between them. This chain's CDR3 is CASSLISSGADTQYF. CDR3 in DNA: TGTGCCAGCAGCCTTATATCCTCGGGAGCCGATACGCAGTATTTT.

On this clonotype itself: It may be a read error: a sequence one base away is much more abundant. The V call is TRBV12-3 or TRBV12-4, the J call TRBJ2-1; 10 nucleotides match TRBD2. Matching the DNA end better, TRBJ2-7 makes the J call doubtful. There are 15 residues in the CDR3. The DNA for the CDR3 is TGTGCCAGCAGTTTTTCTAGCGGGGGTTACAATGAGCAGTACTTC. It translates to CASSFSSGGYNEQYF.

This clonotype appeared many times. V usage is TRBV10-3 and J usage is TRBJ2-4; D is unresolved. CDR1 ENHRY and CDR2 SYGVKD come from the germline V gene. Trimming left V 0 bases short and J 1 base short, with 1 base between. The CDR3 is 13 residues long. DNA for the CDR3: TGTGCCATCAGTGAGTCGGCCAAAAACATTCAGTACTTC. It yields the protein CAISESAKNIQYF.

This chain uses TRBV6-5 with TRBJ2-1, with D possibly matching TRBD1 (6 bases). Germline CDR1 is MNHEY and CDR2 is SVGAGI. Trimming removed 7 bases from V and 7 bases from J, with 14 bases in between. This CDR3 has 13 residues. DNA of the CDR3: TGTGCCAGCACCCCGGACAGAGCGAATGAGCAGTTCTTC. It codes for CASTPDRANEQFF.

The J gene is TRBJ2-1, the V gene TRBV10-3, with a tentative D call TRBD2 (5 bases). Germline V gives CDR1 ENHRY, CDR2 SYGVKD. The CDR3 has 16 amino acids. V was cut by 2 bases and J by 4 bases, with 15 bases left in between. CDR3 residues: CAISEAGGEIYNEQFF. For the CDR3, the DNA is TGTGCCATCAGTGAGGCTGGTGGGGAGATTTACAATGAGCAGTTCTTC.

This chain links TRBV20-1 with TRBJ1-4; a weak D match, TRBD1 (5 bases). The CDR3 consists of 12 residues. V was shortened by 5 bases and J by 5 bases, with 9 bases between the two germline ends. Germline V CDR1 and CDR2: DFQATT, SNEGSKA (reference sequence). The CDR3 DNA reads TGCAGTGCTTCCGACAGAAATGAAAAACTGTTTTTT. Its translation is CSASDRNEKLFF.

To note about this clonotype: At one end the junction does not follow the germline gene, possibly because of a read error. This chain links TRBV7-6 with TRBJ2-5; no definite D call. The CDR3 extends over 12 amino acids. Germline V gene lookup returns CDR1 SGHVS and CDR2 FNYEAQ. CDR3 region: CVSSRLGETQYF. The CDR3 region has the DNA TGTGTCAGCAGCCGCCTCGGGGAGACCCAGTACTTC.

The table lists this clonotype with a few counts. The chain is built from TRBV28 and TRBJ1-1; no clear D gene. Germline V gene data show CDR1 as MDHEN and CDR2 as SYDVKM. Trimming took 10 bases from V and 4 from J, leaving 10 bases between them. This CDR3 region has 11 residues. CDR3 nucleotides: TGTGCCACCCTCCGGGTCACTGAAGCTTTCTTT. Translation: CATLRVTEAFF.

As regards this clonotype: Compared with germline, one end of the junction differs, possibly owing to a read error. V usage is TRBV9 and J usage is TRBJ1-1, with D perhaps matching TRBD1 (6 bases). CDR1 and CDR2 (germline): SGDLS, YYNGEE. The CDR3 loop spans 14 amino acids. CDR3 in DNA: TGTGCCAGCAGCGTAGTTACAGGGAACGCTGAAGCTTTCTTT. This sequence encodes CASSVVTGNAEAFF. The whole variable domain, remainder taken from reference TRBV9 and TRBJ1-1, is DSGVTQTPKHLITATGQRVTLRCSPRSGDLSVYWYQQSLDQGLQFLIQYYNGEERAKGNILERFSAQQFPDLHSELNLSSLELGDSALYFCASSVVTGNAEAFFGQGTRLTVV.

This clonotype was found once. This chain links TRBV12-3 or TRBV12-4 with TRBJ2-3; D is undetermined. Trimming stripped 4 bases from V and 5 bases from J, with 10 bases between. The length of the CDR3 is 13 residues. The chain's CDR3 is CASSSGSEDTQYF. The CDR3 nucleotides read TGTGCCAGCAGTTCTGGGTCAGAAGATACGCAGTATTTT.

On this clonotype itself: One end of the junction does not line up with germline, which may come from a read error. The chain is built from TRBV12-3 or TRBV12-4 and TRBJ1-5; D unresolved. This CDR3 contains 15 residues. The CDR3 nucleotides read TGTGCCGGCAGTTTAAAAGGGATCGGCAATCAGCCCCAGCATTTT. It specifies CAGSLKGIGNQPQHF.